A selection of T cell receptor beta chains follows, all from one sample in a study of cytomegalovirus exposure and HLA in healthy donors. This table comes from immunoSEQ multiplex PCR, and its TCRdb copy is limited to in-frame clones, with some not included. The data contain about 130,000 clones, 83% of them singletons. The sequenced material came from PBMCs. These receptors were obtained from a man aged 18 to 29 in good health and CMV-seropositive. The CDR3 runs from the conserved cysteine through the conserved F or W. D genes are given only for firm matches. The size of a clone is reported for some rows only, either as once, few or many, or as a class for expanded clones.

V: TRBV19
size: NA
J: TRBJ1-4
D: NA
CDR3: CASSRQGIPSEKLFF
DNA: TGTGCCAGTAGTCGGCAGGGTATTCCGTCAGAAAAACTGTTTTTT

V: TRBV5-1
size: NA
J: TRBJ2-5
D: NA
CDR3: CASSLGGGETQYF
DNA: TGCGCCAGCAGCTTGGGAGGTGGGGAGACCCAGTACTTC

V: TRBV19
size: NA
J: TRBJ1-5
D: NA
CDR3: CASRETGMGQPQHF
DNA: TGTGCCAGTAGAGAAACAGGGATGGGTCAGCCCCAGCATTTT

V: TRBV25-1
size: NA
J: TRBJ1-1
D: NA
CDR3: CASSGGQIFEAFF
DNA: TGTGCCAGCAGTGGGGGGCAGATCTTTGAAGCTTTCTTT

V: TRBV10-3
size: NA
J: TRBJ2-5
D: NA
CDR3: CAIRDTAGSGETQYF
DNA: TGTGCCATCAGGGACACGGCGGGATCTGGGGAGACCCAGTACTTC

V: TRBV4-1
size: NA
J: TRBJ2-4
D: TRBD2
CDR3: CASSQDTDGLAGGLQDIQYF
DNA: TGCGCCAGCAGCCAAGATACTGATGGACTAGCGGGGGGGCTTCAGGACATTCAGTACTTC

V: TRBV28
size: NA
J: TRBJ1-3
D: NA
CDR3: CASSSGPGNTIYF
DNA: TGTGCCAGCAGTTCGGGTCCCGGAAACACCATATATTTT

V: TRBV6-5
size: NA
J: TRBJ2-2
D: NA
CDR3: CASSPSNTNTGELFF
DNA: TGTGCCAGCAGTCCCTCTAATACTAACACCGGGGAGCTGTTTTTT

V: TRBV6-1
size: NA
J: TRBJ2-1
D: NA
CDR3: CASSEKVPFQTNNEQFF
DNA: TGTGCCAGCAGTGAAAAGGTTCCGTTCCAAACTAACAATGAGCAGTTCTTC

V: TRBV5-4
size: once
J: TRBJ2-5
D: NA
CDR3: CASSLEQRVQETQYF
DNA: TGTGCCAGCAGCTTGGAGCAGCGGGTCCAAGAGACCCAGTACTTC

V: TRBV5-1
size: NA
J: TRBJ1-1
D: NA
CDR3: CASSWGVVGNTEAFF
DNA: TGCGCCAGCAGCTGGGGGGTGGTTGGGAACACTGAAGCTTTCTTT

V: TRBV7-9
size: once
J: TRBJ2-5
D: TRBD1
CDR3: CASSSTGGWETQYF
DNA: TGTGCCAGCAGCTCGACAGGGGGCTGGGAGACCCAGTACTTC

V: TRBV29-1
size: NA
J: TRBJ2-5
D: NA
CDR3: CSVGVFGQETQYF
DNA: TGCAGCGTTGGAGTGTTCGGCCAAGAGACCCAGTACTTC

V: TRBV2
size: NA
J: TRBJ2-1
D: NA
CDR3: CASSERGRYGNEQFF
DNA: TGTGCCAGCAGTGAAAGAGGGAGGTATGGGAATGAGCAGTTCTTC

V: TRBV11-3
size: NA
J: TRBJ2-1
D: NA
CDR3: CASSPRASDPFGEQFF
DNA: TGTGCCAGCAGTCCTCGGGCTAGCGACCCATTCGGTGAGCAGTTCTTC

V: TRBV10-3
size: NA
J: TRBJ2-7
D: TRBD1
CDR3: CAISDKGQGGLFGGGLYEQYF
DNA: TGTGCCATCAGTGATAAGGGACAGGGAGGGCTCTTTGGGGGAGGCCTCTACGAGCAGTACTTC

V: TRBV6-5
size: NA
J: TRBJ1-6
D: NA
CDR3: CASSYATGRGNSPLHF
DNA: TGTGCCAGCAGTTACGCTACGGGACGGGGGAATTCACCCCTCCACTTT

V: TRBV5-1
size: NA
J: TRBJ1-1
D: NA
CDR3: CASSSPGNTEAFF
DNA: TGCGCCAGCAGTTCTCCGGGTAACACTGAAGCTTTCTTT